This paragraph reports one T cell receptor beta chain. Antigen specificity is unknown. This entry is derived from a study of cytomegalovirus exposure and HLA in healthy donors. Findings and limits, study-wide: TCR beta V- and J-gene trimming, according to a later analysis, was linked to a missense DCLRE1C variant. Within a later analysis, the majority of CMV-associated TCR beta chains appeared HLA-restricted. Equally common other TCR beta chains were less clonally expanded than HLA-associated ones, a later analysis found.

V was cut by 6 bases and J by 2 bases, with 11 bases left in between. Germline values: CDR1 MDHEN, CDR2 SYDVKM. The CDR3 runs 13 residues. PCR involved 60 Vbeta and 13 Jbeta primers. Here immunoSEQ multiplex PCR was the method, and the copy in TCRdb shows in-frame clones only, minus some. Of 130,000 to 150,000 clones listed, around three quarters are singletons. This receptor was obtained from a woman aged 40 to 50 in good health and CMV-seropositive. The sequenced sample consisted of PBMCs. V usage is TRBV28 and J usage is TRBJ2-7; D may be TRBD2 (6 bases). CDR3 sequence reads: CASSGGRAYEQYF. CDR3 sequence (DNA): TGTGCCAGCAGCGGGGGACGAGCCTACGAGCAGTACTTC. Complete variable domain (other parts from reference TRBV28 and TRBJ2-7): DVKVTQSSRYLVKRTGEKVFLECVQDMDHENMFWYRQDPGLGLRLIYFSYDVKMKEKGDIPEGYSVSREKKERFSLILESASTNQTSMYLCASSGGRAYEQYFGPGTRLTVT.